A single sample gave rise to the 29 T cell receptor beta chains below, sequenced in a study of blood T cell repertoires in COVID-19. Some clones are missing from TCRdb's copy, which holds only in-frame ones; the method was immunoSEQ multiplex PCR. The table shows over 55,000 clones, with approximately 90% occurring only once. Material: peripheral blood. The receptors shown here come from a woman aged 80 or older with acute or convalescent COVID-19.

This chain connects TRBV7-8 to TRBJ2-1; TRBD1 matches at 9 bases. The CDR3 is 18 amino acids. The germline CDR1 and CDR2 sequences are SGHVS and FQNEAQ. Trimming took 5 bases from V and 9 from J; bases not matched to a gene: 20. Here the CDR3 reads CASSPPRWRDRVSSEQFF. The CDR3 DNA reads TGTGCCAGCAGCCCCCCTAGGTGGCGGGACAGGGTATCCAGTGAGCAGTTCTTC.

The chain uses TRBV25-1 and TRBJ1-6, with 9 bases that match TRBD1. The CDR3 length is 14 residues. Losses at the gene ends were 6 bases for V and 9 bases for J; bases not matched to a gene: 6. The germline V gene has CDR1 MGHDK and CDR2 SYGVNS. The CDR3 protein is CASRRTGDASPLHF. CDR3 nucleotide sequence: TGTGCCAGCAGAAGGACAGGGGACGCTTCACCCCTCCACTTT.

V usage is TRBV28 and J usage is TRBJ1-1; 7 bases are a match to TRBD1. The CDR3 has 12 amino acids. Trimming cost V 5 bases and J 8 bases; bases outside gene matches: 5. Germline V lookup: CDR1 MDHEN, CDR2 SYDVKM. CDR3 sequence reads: CASSLPDREAFF. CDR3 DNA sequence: TGTGCCAGCAGTCTACCGGACAGGGAAGCTTTCTTT.

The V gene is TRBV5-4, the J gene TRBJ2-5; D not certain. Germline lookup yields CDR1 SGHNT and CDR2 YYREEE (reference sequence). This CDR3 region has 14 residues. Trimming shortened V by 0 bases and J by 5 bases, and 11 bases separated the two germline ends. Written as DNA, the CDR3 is TGTGCCAGCAGCTTGGAGCTGTCGCGGGAGACCCAGTACTTC. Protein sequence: CASSLELSRETQYF.

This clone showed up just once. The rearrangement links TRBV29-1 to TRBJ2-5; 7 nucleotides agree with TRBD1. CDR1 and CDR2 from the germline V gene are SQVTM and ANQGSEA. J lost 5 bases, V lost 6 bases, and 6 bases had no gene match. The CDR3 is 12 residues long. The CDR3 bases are TGCAGCGTCGCGACAGGGTCGGAGACCCAGTACTTC. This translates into CSVATGSETQYF. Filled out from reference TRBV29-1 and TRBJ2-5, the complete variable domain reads SAVISQKPSRDICQRGTSLTIQCQVDSQVTMMFWYRQQPGQSLTLIATANQGSEATYESGFVIDKFPISRPNLTFSTLTVSNMSPEDSSIYLCSVATGSETQYFGPGTRLLVL.

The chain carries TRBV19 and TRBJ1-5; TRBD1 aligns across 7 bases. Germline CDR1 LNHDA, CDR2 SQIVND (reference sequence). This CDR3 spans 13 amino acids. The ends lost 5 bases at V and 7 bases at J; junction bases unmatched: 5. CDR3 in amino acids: CASSGTGEQPQHF. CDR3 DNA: TGTGCCAGTAGTGGCACAGGGGAACAGCCCCAGCATTTT. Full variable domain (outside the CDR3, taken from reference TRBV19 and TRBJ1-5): DGGITQSPKYLFRKEGQNVTLSCEQNLNHDAMYWYRQDPGQGLRLIYYSQIVNDFQKGDIAEGYSVSREKKESFPLTVTSAQKNPTAFYLCASSGTGEQPQHFGDGTRLSIL.

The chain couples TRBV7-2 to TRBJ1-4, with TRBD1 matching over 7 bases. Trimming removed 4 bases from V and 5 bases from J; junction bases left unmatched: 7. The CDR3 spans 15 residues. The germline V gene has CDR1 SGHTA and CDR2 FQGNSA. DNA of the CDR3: TGTGCCAGCAGCTCTTACAGGGGCGGGAATGAAAAACTGTTTTTT. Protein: CASSSYRGGNEKLFF.

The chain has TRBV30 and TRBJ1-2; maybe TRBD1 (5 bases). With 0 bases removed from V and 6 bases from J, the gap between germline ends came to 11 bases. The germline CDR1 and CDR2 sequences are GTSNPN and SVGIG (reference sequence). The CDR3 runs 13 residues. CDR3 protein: CAWSVTRADGYTF. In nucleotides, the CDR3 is TGTGCCTGGAGTGTTACCAGGGCGGATGGCTACACCTTC.

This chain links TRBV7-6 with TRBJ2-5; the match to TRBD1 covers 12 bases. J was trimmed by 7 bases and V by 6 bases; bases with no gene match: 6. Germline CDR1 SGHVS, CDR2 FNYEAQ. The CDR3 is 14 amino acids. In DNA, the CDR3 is TGTGCCAGCAGTTCGCCGGGACAGGGGGCGACCCAGTACTTC. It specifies CASSSPGQGATQYF.

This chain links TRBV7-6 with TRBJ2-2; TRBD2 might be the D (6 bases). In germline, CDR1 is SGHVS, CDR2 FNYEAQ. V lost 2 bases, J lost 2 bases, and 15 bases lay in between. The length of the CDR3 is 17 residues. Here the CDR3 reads CASSLPAGGDNTGELFF. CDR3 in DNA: TGTGCCAGCAGCTTACCGGCCGGAGGGGACAACACCGGGGAGCTGTTTTTT.

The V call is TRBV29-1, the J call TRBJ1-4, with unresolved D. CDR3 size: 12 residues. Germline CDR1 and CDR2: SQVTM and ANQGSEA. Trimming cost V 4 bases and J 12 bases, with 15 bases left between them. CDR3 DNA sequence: TGCAGCGTTGGTCTCGGCGGCGGCGAACTGTTTTTT. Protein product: CSVGLGGGELFF. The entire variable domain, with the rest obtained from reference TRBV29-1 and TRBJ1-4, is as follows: SAVISQKPSRDICQRGTSLTIQCQVDSQVTMMFWYRQQPGQSLTLIATANQGSEATYESGFVIDKFPISRPNLTFSTLTVSNMSPEDSSIYLCSVGLGGGELFFGSGTQLSVL.

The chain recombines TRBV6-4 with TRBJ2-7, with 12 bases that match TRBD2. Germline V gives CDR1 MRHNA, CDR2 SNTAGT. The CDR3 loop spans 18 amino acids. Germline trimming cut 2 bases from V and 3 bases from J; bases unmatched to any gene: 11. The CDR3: CASSDPTSGRPRNYEQYF. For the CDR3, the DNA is TGTGCCAGCAGTGACCCGACTAGCGGGAGACCCCGGAACTACGAGCAGTACTTC.

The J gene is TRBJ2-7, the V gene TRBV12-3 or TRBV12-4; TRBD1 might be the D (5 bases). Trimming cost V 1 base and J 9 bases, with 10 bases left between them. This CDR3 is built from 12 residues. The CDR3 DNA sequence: TGTGCCAGCAGTTTAGTAGGGGATGCGCAGTACTTC. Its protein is CASSLVGDAQYF.

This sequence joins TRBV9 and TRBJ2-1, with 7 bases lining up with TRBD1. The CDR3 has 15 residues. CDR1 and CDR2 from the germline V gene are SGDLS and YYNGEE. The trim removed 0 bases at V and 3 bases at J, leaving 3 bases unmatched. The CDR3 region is CASSVGQGHYNEQFF. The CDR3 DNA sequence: TGTGCCAGCAGCGTAGGACAGGGCCACTACAATGAGCAGTTCTTC.

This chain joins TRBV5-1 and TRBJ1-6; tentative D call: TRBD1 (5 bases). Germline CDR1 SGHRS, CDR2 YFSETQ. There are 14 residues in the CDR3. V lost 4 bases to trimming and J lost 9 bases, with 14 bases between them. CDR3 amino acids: CASSQGAGGSPLHF. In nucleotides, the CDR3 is TGCGCCAGCAGCCAGGGTGCTGGTGGTTCACCCCTCCACTTT.

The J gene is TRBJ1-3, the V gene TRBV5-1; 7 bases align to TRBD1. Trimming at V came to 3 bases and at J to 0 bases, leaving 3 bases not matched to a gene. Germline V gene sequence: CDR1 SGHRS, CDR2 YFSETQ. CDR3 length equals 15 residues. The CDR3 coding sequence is TGCGCCAGCAGCTCGGGACAGTCCTCTGGAAACACCATATATTTT. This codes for CASSSGQSSGNTIYF.

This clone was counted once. CDR3 in DNA: TGCGCCAGCGGTCTGGGTAAGACAGGGAAGGCAGATACGCAGTATTTT. Translation gives CASGLGKTGKADTQYF. This sequence joins TRBV5-1 and TRBJ2-3, with TRBD1 identical over 7 bases. After removal of 7 bases from V and 4 bases from J, the junction contained 15 bases not matched to a gene. This CDR3 is built from 16 residues. Germline assignment: CDR1 SGHRS and CDR2 YFSETQ. Full variable domain (outside the CDR3, taken from reference TRBV5-1 and TRBJ2-3): KAGVTQTPRYLIKTRGQQVTLSCSPISGHRSVSWYQQTPGQGLQFLFEYFSETQRNKGNFPGRFSGRQFSNSRSEMNVSTLELGDSALYLCASGLGKTGKADTQYFGPGTRLTVL.

CDR3 loop: CASRPRGGETQYF. CDR3 bases: TGTGCCAGCAGACCCCGGGGAGGAGAGACCCAGTACTTC. The chain uses TRBV3-1 (or the pseudogene TRBV3-2) and TRBJ2-5, with D perhaps TRBD2 (6 bases). The CDR3 covers 13 residues. From germline, CDR1 is LGHDT and CDR2 YNNKEL (reference sequence). Trimming left V 6 bases short and J 4 bases short, with 12 bases between.

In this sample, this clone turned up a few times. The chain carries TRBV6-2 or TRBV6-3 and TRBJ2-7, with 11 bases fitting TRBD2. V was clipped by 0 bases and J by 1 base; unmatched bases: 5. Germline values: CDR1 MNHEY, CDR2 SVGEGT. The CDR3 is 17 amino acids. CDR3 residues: CASSYSTSGIKSYEQYF. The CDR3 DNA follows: TGTGCCAGCAGTTACTCGACTAGCGGGATCAAGTCCTACGAGCAGTACTTC.

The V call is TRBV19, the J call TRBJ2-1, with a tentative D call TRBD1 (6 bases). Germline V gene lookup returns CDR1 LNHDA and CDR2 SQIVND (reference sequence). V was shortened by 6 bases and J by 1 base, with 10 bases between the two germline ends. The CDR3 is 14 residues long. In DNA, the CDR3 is TGTGCCAGTAGCCTGGGACAATCCTACAATGAGCAGTTCTTC. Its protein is CASSLGQSYNEQFF.

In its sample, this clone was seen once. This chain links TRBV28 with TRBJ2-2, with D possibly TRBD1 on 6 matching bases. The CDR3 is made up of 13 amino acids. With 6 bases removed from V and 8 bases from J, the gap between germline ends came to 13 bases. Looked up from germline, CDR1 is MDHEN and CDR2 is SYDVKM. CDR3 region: CASSGTRQGELFF. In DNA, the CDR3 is TGTGCCAGCAGCGGGACACGCCAAGGGGAGCTGTTTTTT. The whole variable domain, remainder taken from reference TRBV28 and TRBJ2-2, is DVKVTQSSRYLVKRTGEKVFLECVQDMDHENMFWYRQDPGLGLRLIYFSYDVKMKEKGDIPEGYSVSREKKERFSLILESASTNQTSMYLCASSGTRQGELFFGEGSRLTVL.

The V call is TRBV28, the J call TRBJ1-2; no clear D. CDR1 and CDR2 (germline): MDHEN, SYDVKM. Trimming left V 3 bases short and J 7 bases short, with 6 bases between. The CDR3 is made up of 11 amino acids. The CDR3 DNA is TGTGCCAGCAGTTTTGTATCTGGCTACACCTTC. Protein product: CASSFVSGYTF.

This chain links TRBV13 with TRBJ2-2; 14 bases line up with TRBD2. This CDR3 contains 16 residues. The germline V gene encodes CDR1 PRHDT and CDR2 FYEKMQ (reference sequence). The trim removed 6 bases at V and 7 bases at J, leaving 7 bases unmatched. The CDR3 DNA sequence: TGTGCCAGCAGACACCGGACTAGCGGGAGGTTCGGGGAGCTGTTTTTT. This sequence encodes CASRHRTSGRFGELFF.

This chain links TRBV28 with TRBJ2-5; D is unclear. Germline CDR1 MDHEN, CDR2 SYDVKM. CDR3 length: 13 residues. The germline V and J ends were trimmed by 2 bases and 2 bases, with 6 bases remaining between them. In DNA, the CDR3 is TGTGCCAGCAGTTTAGTACAGCAAGAGACCCAGTACTTC. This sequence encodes CASSLVQQETQYF.

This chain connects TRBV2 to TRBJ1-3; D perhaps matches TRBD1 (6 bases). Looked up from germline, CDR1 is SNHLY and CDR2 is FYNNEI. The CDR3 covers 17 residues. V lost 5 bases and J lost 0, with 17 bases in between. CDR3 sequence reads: CASSFVGTMPSGNTIYF. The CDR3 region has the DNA TGTGCCAGCAGTTTTGTCGGGACAATGCCCTCTGGAAACACCATATATTTT.

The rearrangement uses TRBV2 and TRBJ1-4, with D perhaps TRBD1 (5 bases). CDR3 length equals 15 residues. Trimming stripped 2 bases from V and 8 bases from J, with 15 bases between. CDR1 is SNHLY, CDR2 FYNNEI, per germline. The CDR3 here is CASSENRGESEKLFF. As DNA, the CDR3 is TGTGCCAGCAGTGAAAATCGGGGGGAAAGCGAAAAACTGTTTTTT.

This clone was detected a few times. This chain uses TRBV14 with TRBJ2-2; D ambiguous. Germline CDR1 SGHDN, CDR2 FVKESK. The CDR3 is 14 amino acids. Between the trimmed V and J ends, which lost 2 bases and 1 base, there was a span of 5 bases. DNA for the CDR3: TGTGCCAGCAGCCAAAGCCTGAACACCGGGGAGCTGTTTTTT. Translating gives CASSQSLNTGELFF.

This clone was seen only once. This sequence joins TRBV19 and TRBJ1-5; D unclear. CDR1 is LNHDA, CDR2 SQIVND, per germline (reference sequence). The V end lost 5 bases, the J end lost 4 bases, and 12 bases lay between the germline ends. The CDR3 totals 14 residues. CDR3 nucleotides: TGTGCCAGTAGTGAGACATTAGGAAATCAGCCCCAGCATTTT. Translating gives CASSETLGNQPQHF.

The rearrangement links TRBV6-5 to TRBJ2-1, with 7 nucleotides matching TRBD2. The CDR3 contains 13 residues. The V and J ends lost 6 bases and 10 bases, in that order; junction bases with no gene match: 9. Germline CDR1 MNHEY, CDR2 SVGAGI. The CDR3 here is CASRPPAGLEQFF. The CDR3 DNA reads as TGTGCCAGCAGGCCCCCAGCGGGATTGGAGCAGTTCTTC.